This TCR beta chain was sequenced during a study of T cell repertoires in aging, cancer and after chemotherapy. About the study: Six age groups, ranging from 30 or younger to 70 or older, included the donors. Over several months to years, re-sampled healthy donor repertoires clearly shared clones. The whole study produced a dataset of roughly 8.6 million TCR reads. Study outcomes and limitations: Across the chemotherapy interval, each cancer cohort showed higher median generation probability, suggesting thymic rebound.

This clonotype is medium-sized within its sample. The target antigen is unknown. TCR beta rearrangements were amplified from peripheral blood genomic DNA. The germline V and J ends were trimmed by 0 bases and 8 bases, with 11 bases remaining between them. Germline loops: CDR1 LNHNV, CDR2 YYDKDF (reference sequence). This CDR3 is built from 15 residues. Rearranged V-D-J TRB sequences were amplified with a mixed TRB-A/B primer pool. TCRdb reprocessed the multiplex PCR reads with MiXCR, giving one entry per CDR3 protein. The table lists 9,500 to 15,000 distinct CDR3 sequences, about 28% of them singletons.

The clonotype was recovered from a human donor in good health. The donor label of this sample is uncertain. The material sequenced was blood. The chain recombines TRBV15 with TRBJ1-6; D is unclear. CDR3: CATSRDLSDDSPLHF. CDR3 in DNA: TGTGCCACCAGCAGAGATCTTAGCGATGATTCACCCCTCCACTTT.